What follows describes a single T cell receptor beta chain. This entry comes from a study of blood T cell repertoires in COVID-19. Background on the study: Cohort 3 donors counted as recovered after two negative PCRs, clearance, or resolved symptoms. The United States, Italy and Spain were the sources of the acute and convalescent COVID-19 samples.

In the original processing: The assay estimated nucleated cells by amplifying reference gene primers. The table came from immunoSEQ multiplex PCR; TCRdb's copy has only in-frame clones and leaves some out. The V and J calls and clone size are taken from that table; D and trimming were inferred from the DNA. The table records 300,000 to 450,000 clones, around 87% of them present only once. Study members were between 18 and 89 years old and lived in approximately 25 US regions. Sample: PBMCs or T cells enriched from blood (not recorded which). This receptor was obtained from a man aged 35 to 55 in a cohort exposed to, infected with or recovered from COVID-19 (not recorded which).

This chain's CDR3 is CASSFVTWNEQYF. Written as DNA, the CDR3 is TGTGCCAGCAGCTTCGTGACATGGAACGAGCAGTACTTC. The V call is TRBV11-2, the J call TRBJ2-7; D is unclear. Germline V gene data show CDR1 as SGHAT and CDR2 as FQNNGV. The V and J ends lost 3 bases and 5 bases respectively, with 11 bases between them. The CDR3 is made up of 13 amino acids. The full variable domain, with the rest looked up from reference TRBV11-2 and TRBJ2-7, is EAGVAQSPRYKIIEKRQSVAFWCNPISGHATLYWYQQILGQGPKLLIQFQNNGVVDDSQLPKDRFSAERLKGVDSTLKIQPAKLEDSAVYLCASSFVTWNEQYFGPGTRLTVT.